This T cell receptor beta chain was profiled in a study of blood T cell repertoires in COVID-19. Authors' processing steps: For nucleated cells, counts were estimated from reference gene primer amplification. The assay was immunoSEQ multiplex PCR, and TCRdb's table has in-frame clones only and misses some. V and J calls and clone size come straight from that table; D and trimming were deduced from the DNA. Here the sample spans fewer than 200,000 clones, 70% to 90% being singletons. CDR1 SGHTA and CDR2 FQGNSA come from the germline V gene. V was pared by 3 bases and J by 0 bases, with 3 bases of the junction left unmatched. The CDR3 covers 15 residues.

The genes are TRBV7-2 and TRBJ2-3; 7 nucleotides agree with TRBD2. Sequenced sample: peripheral blood. The receptor was isolated from a man aged 65 to 79 with active or convalescent COVID-19. The CDR3 coding sequence is TGTGCCAGCAGCTTTCTAGCGGATAGCACAGATACGCAGTATTTT. Its translation: CASSFLADSTDTQYF.